Listed here are 28 T cell receptor beta chains from one sample, sequenced in a study of OX40 agonist ivuxolimab in advanced cancers. Library generation was performed with the immunoSEQ multiplex PCR assay. TCRdb carries this immuneACCESS record with in-frame sequences only. Its versions omit some clonotypes, under half of them owing to an unresolved V gene in the studies checked, with the rest unexplained. This sample lists 55,000 to 90,000 clones; 85% to 90% were detected once. The ten largest clones capture around 2.3% of the sample. The starting material was CD4+ or CD8+ T cells sorted from blood, obtained in a trial of the OX40 agonist ivuxolimab. Source of these receptors: an adult with an advanced solid tumor such as melanoma, head and neck, liver or kidney cancer.

The gene calls are TRBV28 and TRBJ2-6; D is uncertain. Germline-derived CDR1 and CDR2 are MDHEN and SYDVKM. V was clipped by 1 base and J by 1 base, with 5 bases between them. The CDR3 totals 15 residues. The CDR3 nucleotides are TGTGCCAGCAGTTTATTCGGTTCTGGGGCCAACGTCCTGACTTTC. Its protein is CASSLFGSGANVLTF.

V and J are TRBV7-8 and TRBJ1-1; D uncertain. The V gene lost 3 bases and the J gene lost 1 base, with 9 bases spanning the gap. The V gene's germline CDR1 is SGHVS and CDR2 FQNEAQ. The CDR3 has 14 amino acids. The chain's CDR3 is CASSFFRTNTEAFF. The CDR3 region has the DNA TGTGCCAGCAGCTTTTTTCGTACGAACACTGAAGCTTTCTTT.

This sequence joins TRBV18 and TRBJ2-3, with TRBD2 as a possible D gene (5 bases). The CDR3 is 13 residues long. V shed 6 bases and J shed 4 bases, with 11 bases lying between them. The V gene's germline CDR1 is KGHSH and CDR2 LQKENI. CDR3 amino acids: CASSLERADTQYF. DNA of the CDR3: TGTGCCAGCTCTTTGGAGAGGGCAGATACGCAGTATTTT.

The chain combines TRBV7-3 with TRBJ1-6; TRBD1 matches at 8 bases. The CDR3 totals 14 residues. V was clipped by 2 bases and J by 11 bases; unmatched bases: 5. Germline V CDR1 and CDR2: SGHTA, FQGTGA. The CDR3 DNA reads TGTGCCAGCAGCTTATCGGACAGGGTGACACCCCTCCACTTT. Translating it yields CASSLSDRVTPLHF.

The J gene is TRBJ2-7, the V gene TRBV7-2, with D maybe TRBD1 (6 bases). Per the germline V gene, CDR1 is SGHTA and CDR2 is FQGNSA. Trimming stripped 5 bases from V and 3 bases from J, with 11 bases between. This CDR3 is built from 13 residues. The CDR3 spells CASSRLGGYEQYF. In DNA form, the CDR3 reads TGTGCCAGCAGCAGATTAGGGGGCTACGAGCAGTACTTC. Together with reference TRBV7-2 and TRBJ2-7, the CDR3 gives the full variable domain: GAGVSQSPSNKVTEKGKDVELRCDPISGHTALYWYRQSLGQGLEFLIYFQGNSAPDKSGLPSDRFSAERTGGSVSTLTIQRTQQEDSAVYLCASSRLGGYEQYFGPGTRLTVT.

This sequence joins TRBV2 and TRBJ2-5, with TRBD2 identical over 8 bases. The ends lost 7 bases at V and 1 base at J; junction bases unmatched: 8. The CDR3 has 15 amino acids. Per the germline V gene, CDR1 is SNHLY and CDR2 is FYNNEI. CDR3 in amino acids: CASKGASGPQETQYF. In DNA, the CDR3 is TGTGCCAGCAAGGGCGCTAGCGGGCCCCAAGAGACCCAGTACTTC.

The chain carries TRBV10-2 and TRBJ2-1; D perhaps matches TRBD2 (6 bases). Germline V lookup: CDR1 WSHSY, CDR2 SAAADI. Trimming pared 6 bases from V and 4 bases from J, leaving 10 bases between. There are 13 residues in the CDR3. The CDR3 nucleotides are TGCGCCAGCAGGACGGGGGTTTACAATGAGCAGTTCTTC. It codes for CASRTGVYNEQFF.

This chain links TRBV7-2 with TRBJ2-7; D is possibly TRBD1 (5 bases). Per germline, CDR1 SGHTA and CDR2 FQGNSA. V lost 1 base and J lost 5, with 9 bases in between. The CDR3 has 13 amino acids. The CDR3 spells CASSLGQNNEQYF. The CDR3 DNA sequence: TGTGCCAGCAGCTTAGGACAGAACAACGAGCAGTACTTC.

This clone has more than one count but fewer than ten. This rearrangement joins TRBV14 to TRBJ1-1; weak D call: TRBD1 (5 bases). Trimming left V 3 bases short and J 6 bases short, with 20 bases between. The CDR3 has 16 residues. Germline CDR1 reads SGHDN; CDR2 reads FVKESK. The CDR3 here is CASSQQDWGPAAEAFF. In DNA form, the CDR3 reads TGTGCCAGCAGCCAGCAAGATTGGGGCCCCGCCGCTGAAGCTTTCTTT.

The chain couples TRBV7-2 to TRBJ2-5; the match to TRBD2 covers 13 bases. Looked up from germline, CDR1 is SGHTA and CDR2 is FQGNSA. Trimming cost V 5 bases and J 7 bases; bases outside gene matches: 7. This CDR3 comprises 15 residues. The CDR3 loop reads CASSLRLAGGGTQYF. CDR3 coding DNA: TGTGCCAGCAGCCTCCGACTAGCGGGGGGTGGGACCCAGTACTTC.

V gene TRBV28 combines with J gene TRBJ1-1; D call uncertain. Germline lookup yields CDR1 MDHEN and CDR2 SYDVKM. V was trimmed by 5 bases and J by 5 bases, leaving 9 bases between them. The CDR3 covers 12 residues. CDR3 nucleotides: TGTGCCAGCAGTGTAGGGTTTACTGAAGCTTTCTTT. Amino acid sequence: CASSVGFTEAFF. The entire variable domain, with the rest obtained from reference TRBV28 and TRBJ1-1, is as follows: DVKVTQSSRYLVKRTGEKVFLECVQDMDHENMFWYRQDPGLGLRLIYFSYDVKMKEKGDIPEGYSVSREKKERFSLILESASTNQTSMYLCASSVGFTEAFFGQGTRLTVV.

V gene TRBV2 combines with J gene TRBJ2-5; perhaps TRBD2 as D (5 bases). The CDR3 totals 14 residues. With 4 bases removed from V and 5 bases from J, the gap between germline ends came to 14 bases. Looked up from germline, CDR1 is SNHLY and CDR2 is FYNNEI. The CDR3 loop reads CASSVRRYGETQYF. DNA of the CDR3: TGTGCCAGCAGTGTGCGGAGGTATGGGGAGACCCAGTACTTC. The variable domain in full, completed from reference TRBV2 and TRBJ2-5, reads EPEVTQTPSHQVTQMGQEVILRCVPISNHLYFYWYRQILGQKVEFLVSFYNNEISEKSEIFDDQFSVERPDGSNFTLKIRSTKLEDSAMYFCASSVRRYGETQYFGPGTRLLVL.

V and J are TRBV5-6 and TRBJ2-7, with 7 bases lining up with TRBD2. V lost 5 bases, J lost 3 bases, and 2 bases stayed unmatched. This CDR3 spans 12 amino acids. The V gene's germline CDR1 is SGHDT and CDR2 YYEEEE. The CDR3 DNA is TGTGCCAGCAGGCGGGGGAGCTACGAGCAGTACTTC. Protein sequence: CASRRGSYEQYF.

This clone was detected once. The gene calls are TRBV5-1 and TRBJ1-3; D unclear. V was clipped by 0 bases and J by 3 bases, with 7 bases between them. In germline, CDR1 is SGHRS, CDR2 YFSETQ. This CDR3 is built from 14 residues. CDR3 sequence: CASSLGTLGNTIYF. The DNA of the CDR3 is TGCGCCAGCAGCTTGGGGACGCTTGGAAACACCATATATTTT.

The chain combines TRBV7-2 with TRBJ2-5; 7 bases map to TRBD2. V trimming: 1 base; J trimming: 6 bases; junction bases outside the gene matches: 8. This CDR3 has 15 amino acids. The germline CDR1 and CDR2 sequences are SGHTA and FQGNSA. The CDR3 is CASSLGVERGKTQYF. The CDR3 DNA sequence: TGTGCCAGCAGCTTAGGGGTCGAGCGGGGTAAGACCCAGTACTTC.

V gene TRBV28 combines with J gene TRBJ1-2; D ambiguous. CDR3 length equals 12 residues. V was shortened by 3 bases and J by 5 bases, with 7 bases between the two germline ends. Germline V gives CDR1 MDHEN, CDR2 SYDVKM. CDR3 in amino acids: CASSLESYGYTF. CDR3 sequence (DNA): TGTGCCAGCAGTTTGGAGTCGTATGGCTACACCTTC.

The chain carries TRBV7-9 and TRBJ1-2; 9 bases are shared with TRBD1. The germline V gene encodes CDR1 SEHNR and CDR2 FQNEAQ (reference sequence). CDR3 length: 13 amino acids. The V gene end was trimmed by 5 bases and the J gene end by 5 bases; junction bases not matched to a gene: 3. The CDR3 here is CASSLGQGYGYTF. The CDR3 bases are TGTGCCAGCAGCCTGGGACAGGGATATGGCTACACCTTC.

This clone showed up just once. The chain links TRBV10-3 to TRBJ2-7; 7 nucleotides match TRBD1. The CDR3 totals 13 residues. Germline V gene data show CDR1 as ENHRY and CDR2 as SYGVKD. Trimming took 7 bases from V and 4 from J; bases not matched to a gene: 7. The CDR3 sequence is CAITGTEGYEQYF. The CDR3 nucleotides are TGTGCCATCACAGGGACAGAGGGGTACGAGCAGTACTTC.

The chain carries TRBV28 and TRBJ1-5, with a weak D call TRBD1 (6 bases). V was shortened by 6 bases and J by 0 bases, with 15 bases between the two germline ends. From germline, CDR1 is MDHEN and CDR2 SYDVKM. The CDR3 has 16 residues. CDR3 sequence: CASRGSGAYSNQPQHF. CDR3 DNA: TGTGCCAGCAGGGGCTCGGGGGCATATAGCAATCAGCCCCAGCATTTT.

The chain carries TRBV28 and TRBJ2-7; 8 bases are shared with TRBD1. Trimming removed 2 bases from V and 4 bases from J; junction bases left unmatched: 4. CDR3 length: 14 residues. Germline CDR1 and CDR2: MDHEN and SYDVKM. The CDR3 DNA follows: TGTGCCAGCAGTTTAAGGGACAGGTCTTACGAGCAGTACTTC. It translates to CASSLRDRSYEQYF.

The V and J genes are TRBV29-1 and TRBJ2-7, with 13 bases that match TRBD2. This CDR3 spans 14 amino acids. Germline CDR1 reads SQVTM; CDR2 reads ANQGSEA. Trimming at V came to 7 bases and at J to 5 bases, leaving 8 bases not matched to a gene. The CDR3 loop is CSGYSGTSGNEQYF. In DNA form, the CDR3 reads TGCAGCGGCTATTCCGGGACTAGCGGGAACGAGCAGTACTTC.

The V call is TRBV28, the J call TRBJ1-6; D call uncertain. Germline values: CDR1 MDHEN, CDR2 SYDVKM. V shed 4 bases and J shed 8 bases, with 6 bases lying between them. This CDR3 contains 12 residues. The CDR3 DNA sequence: TGTGCCAGCAGTTCCCAAGATTCACCCCTCCACTTT. Its translation: CASSSQDSPLHF.

V gene TRBV6-6 combines with J gene TRBJ2-1, with no clear D. The V gene lost 2 bases and the J gene lost 11 bases, with 13 bases spanning the gap. CDR1 and CDR2 (germline): MNHNY, SVGAGI (reference sequence). The CDR3 covers 13 residues. Written as DNA, the CDR3 is TGTGCCAGCAGTTACGGGTACCCGATCAAGCAGTTCTTC. Translated, it gives CASSYGYPIKQFF.

The chain recombines TRBV18 with TRBJ1-6; D is unclear. This CDR3 contains 15 residues. V shed 4 bases and J shed 4 bases, with 11 bases lying between them. CDR1 KGHSH and CDR2 LQKENI come from the germline V gene. The chain's CDR3 is CASSQARGYNSPLHF. The CDR3, as DNA: TGTGCCAGCTCACAGGCCCGGGGATATAATTCACCCCTCCACTTT. Full variable domain (rest looked up from reference TRBV18 and TRBJ1-6): NAGVMQNPRHLVRRRGQEARLRCSPMKGHSHVYWYRQLPEEGLKFMVYLQKENIIDESGMPKERFSAEFPKEGPSILRIQQVVRGDSAAYFCASSQARGYNSPLHFGNGTRLTVT.

The rearrangement uses TRBV16 and TRBJ2-7, with D perhaps matching TRBD1 (5 bases). CDR1 is KGHSY, CDR2 FQNENV, per germline. The CDR3 sequence is 15 residues long. Deletions cut 0 bases from V and 2 bases from J, with 11 bases between. CDR3 amino acids: CASSQSGPITYEQYF. Written as DNA, the CDR3 is TGTGCCAGCAGCCAATCGGGGCCGATCACCTACGAGCAGTACTTC.

This chain connects TRBV7-2 to TRBJ2-5; 8 bases align to TRBD2. The CDR3 length is 14 residues. The germline gives CDR1 SGHTA, CDR2 FQGNSA. The ends lost 5 bases at V and 6 bases at J; junction bases unmatched: 8. The CDR3 reads CASSPAGGGQTQYF. The CDR3 DNA is TGTGCCAGCAGCCCCGCGGGGGGCGGACAGACCCAGTACTTC.

The V gene is TRBV7-2, the J gene TRBJ2-4, with 12 bases that match TRBD1. The germline gives CDR1 SGHTA, CDR2 FQGNSA. The CDR3 extends over 19 amino acids. Trimming cost V 5 bases and J 0 bases; bases outside gene matches: 11. The CDR3 DNA reads as TGTGCCAGCAGCCGTACCGGGACAGGGGGCCTTTCAGCCAAAAACATTCAGTACTTC. This encodes CASSRTGTGGLSAKNIQYF. The full variable domain, completed using reference TRBV7-2 and TRBJ2-4, is GAGVSQSPSNKVTEKGKDVELRCDPISGHTALYWYRQSLGQGLEFLIYFQGNSAPDKSGLPSDRFSAERTGGSVSTLTIQRTQQEDSAVYLCASSRTGTGGLSAKNIQYFGAGTRLSVL.

V and J are TRBV4-3 and TRBJ1-2; 8 bases fit TRBD1. The CDR3 is 16 amino acids. With V trimmed by 0 bases and J by 4 bases, 7 bases remained unmatched. Germline V gene lookup returns CDR1 LGHNA and CDR2 YSLEER. CDR3 sequence (DNA): TGCGCCAGCAGCCAAGATCGCCATACAGGGGGCTATGGCTACACCTTC. It encodes CASSQDRHTGGYGYTF.